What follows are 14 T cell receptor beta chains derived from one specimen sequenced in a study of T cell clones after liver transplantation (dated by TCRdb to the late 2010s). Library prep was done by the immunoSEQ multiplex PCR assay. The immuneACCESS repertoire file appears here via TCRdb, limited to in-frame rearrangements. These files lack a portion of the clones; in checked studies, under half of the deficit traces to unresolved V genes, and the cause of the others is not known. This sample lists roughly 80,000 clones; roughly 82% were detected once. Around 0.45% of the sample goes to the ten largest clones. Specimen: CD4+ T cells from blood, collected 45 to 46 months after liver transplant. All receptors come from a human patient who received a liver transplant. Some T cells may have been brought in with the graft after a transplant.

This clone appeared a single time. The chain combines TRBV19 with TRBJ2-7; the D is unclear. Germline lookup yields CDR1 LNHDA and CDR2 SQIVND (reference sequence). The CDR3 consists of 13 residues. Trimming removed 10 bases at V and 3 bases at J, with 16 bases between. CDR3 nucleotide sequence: TGTGCCACCTCGCCGAATCCGGACTACGAGCAGTACTTC. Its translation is CATSPNPDYEQYF.

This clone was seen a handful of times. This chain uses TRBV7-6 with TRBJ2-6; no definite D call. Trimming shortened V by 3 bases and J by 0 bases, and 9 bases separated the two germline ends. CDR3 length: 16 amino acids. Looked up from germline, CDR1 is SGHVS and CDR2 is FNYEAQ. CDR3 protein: CASSFSWPSGANVLTF. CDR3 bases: TGTGCCAGCAGCTTTAGTTGGCCCTCTGGGGCCAACGTCCTGACTTTC.

CDR3 nucleotide sequence: TGTGCCTGGAGTGTAACAGGGACAACGGGAGAGACCCAGTACTTC. Protein: CAWSVTGTTGETQYF. This chain links TRBV30 with TRBJ2-5, with D perhaps matching TRBD1 (6 bases). Germline loops: CDR1 GTSNPN, CDR2 SVGIG (reference sequence). The V end was cut by 0 bases, the J end by 4 bases, with 15 bases between. CDR3 length equals 15 residues.

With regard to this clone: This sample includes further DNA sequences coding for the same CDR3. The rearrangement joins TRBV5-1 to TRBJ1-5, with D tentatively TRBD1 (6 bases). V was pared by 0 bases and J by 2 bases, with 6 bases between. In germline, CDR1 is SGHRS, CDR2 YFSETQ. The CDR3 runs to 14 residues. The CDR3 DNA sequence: TGCGCCAGCAGCTTGGAGGGGGGCAATCAGCCCCAGCATTTT. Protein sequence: CASSLEGGNQPQHF.

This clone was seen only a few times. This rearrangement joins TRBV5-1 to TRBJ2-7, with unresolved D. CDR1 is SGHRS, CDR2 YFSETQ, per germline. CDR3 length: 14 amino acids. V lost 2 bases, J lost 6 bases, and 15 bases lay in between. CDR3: CASSFGPPSGEQYF. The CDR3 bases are TGCGCCAGCAGCTTCGGACCTCCCTCCGGCGAGCAGTACTTC.

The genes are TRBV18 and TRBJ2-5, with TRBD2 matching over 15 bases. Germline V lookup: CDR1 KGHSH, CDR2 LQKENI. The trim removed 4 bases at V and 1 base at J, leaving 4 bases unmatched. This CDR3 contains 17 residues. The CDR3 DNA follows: TGTGCCAGCTCACTTCGGACTAGCGGGAGGGCCCAAGAGACCCAGTACTTC. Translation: CASSLRTSGRAQETQYF.

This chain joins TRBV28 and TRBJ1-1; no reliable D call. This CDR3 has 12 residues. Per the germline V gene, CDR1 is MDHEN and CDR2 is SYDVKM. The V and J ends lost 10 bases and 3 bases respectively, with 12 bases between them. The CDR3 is CATRRADTEAFF. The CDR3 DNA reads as TGTGCCACTCGCCGAGCGGACACTGAAGCTTTCTTT.

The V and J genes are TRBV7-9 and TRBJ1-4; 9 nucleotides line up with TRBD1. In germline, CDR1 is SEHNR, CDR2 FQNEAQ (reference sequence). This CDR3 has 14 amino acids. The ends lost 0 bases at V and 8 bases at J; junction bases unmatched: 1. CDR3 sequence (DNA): TGTGCCAGCAGCTTAGCCGACAGGGGGGAAAAACTGTTTTTT. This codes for CASSLADRGEKLFF.

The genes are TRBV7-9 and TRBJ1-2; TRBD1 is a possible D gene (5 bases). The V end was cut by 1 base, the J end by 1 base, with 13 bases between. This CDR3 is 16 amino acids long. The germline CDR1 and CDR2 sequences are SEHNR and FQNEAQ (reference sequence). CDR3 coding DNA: TGTGCCAGCAGCTTAGTACCCAGGGCGAATAACTATGGCTACACCTTC. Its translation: CASSLVPRANNYGYTF.

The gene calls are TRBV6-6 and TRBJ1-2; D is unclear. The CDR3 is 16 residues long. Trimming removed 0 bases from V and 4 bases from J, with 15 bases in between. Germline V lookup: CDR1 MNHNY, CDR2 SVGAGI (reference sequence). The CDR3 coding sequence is TGTGCCAGCAGTTACTCCTTTAAGAAGGGATCCTATGGCTACACCTTC. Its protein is CASSYSFKKGSYGYTF.

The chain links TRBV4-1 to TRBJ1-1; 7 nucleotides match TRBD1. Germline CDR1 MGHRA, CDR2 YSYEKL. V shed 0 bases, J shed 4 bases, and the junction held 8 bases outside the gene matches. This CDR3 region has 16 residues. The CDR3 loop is CASSQDRGQRSTEAFF. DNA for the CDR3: TGCGCCAGCAGCCAAGATAGGGGGCAGCGTAGCACTGAAGCTTTCTTT.

The CDR3 sequence is CASSYSTRGKYEQYF. CDR3 sequence (DNA): TGTGCCAGCAGTTACTCAACTCGAGGGAAGTACGAGCAGTACTTC. This chain joins TRBV6-5 and TRBJ2-7; D may be TRBD2 (5 bases). Between the trimmed V and J ends, which lost 0 bases and 4 bases, there was a span of 13 bases. Germline V gene sequence: CDR1 MNHEY, CDR2 SVGAGI. The CDR3 spans 15 residues.

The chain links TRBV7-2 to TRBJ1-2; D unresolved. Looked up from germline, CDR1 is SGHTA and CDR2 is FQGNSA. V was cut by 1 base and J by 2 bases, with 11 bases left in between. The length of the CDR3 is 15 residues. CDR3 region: CASSLGALLNYGYTF. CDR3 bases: TGTGCCAGCAGCTTAGGGGCCCTCTTGAACTATGGCTACACCTTC.

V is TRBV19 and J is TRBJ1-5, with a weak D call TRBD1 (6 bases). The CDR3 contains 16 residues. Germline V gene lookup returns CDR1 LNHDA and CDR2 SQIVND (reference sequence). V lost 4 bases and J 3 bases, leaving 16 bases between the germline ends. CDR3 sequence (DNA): TGTGCCAGTAGTAGCCCCGGGACAATGAACAATCAGCCCCAGCATTTT. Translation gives CASSSPGTMNNQPQHF.